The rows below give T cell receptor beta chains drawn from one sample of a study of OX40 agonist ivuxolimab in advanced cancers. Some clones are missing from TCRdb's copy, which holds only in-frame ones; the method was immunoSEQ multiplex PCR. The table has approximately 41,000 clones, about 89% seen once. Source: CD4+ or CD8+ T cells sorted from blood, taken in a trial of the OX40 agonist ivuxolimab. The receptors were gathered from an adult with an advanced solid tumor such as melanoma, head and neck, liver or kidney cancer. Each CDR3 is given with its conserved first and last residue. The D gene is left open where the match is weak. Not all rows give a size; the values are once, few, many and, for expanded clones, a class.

cdr3_aa: CASSRTSGGASTETQYF; cdr3_nt: TGTGCCAGCAGCCGGACTAGCGGGGGCGCGAGTACGGAGACCCAGTACTTC; j_call: TRBJ2-5; clone_size: -; v_call: TRBV5-4; d_call: TRBD2
cdr3_aa: CASSLGPQGSGNTIYF; cdr3_nt: TGCGCCAGCAGCTTGGGGCCACAGGGATCTGGAAACACCATATATTTT; j_call: TRBJ1-3; clone_size: -; v_call: TRBV5-1; d_call: -
cdr3_aa: CASSFGRQETQYF; cdr3_nt: TGCGCCAGCAGCTTTGGCAGACAAGAGACCCAGTACTTC; j_call: TRBJ2-5; clone_size: -; v_call: TRBV5-1; d_call: -
cdr3_aa: CASSPGRSETQYF; cdr3_nt: TGTGCCAGCAGTCCCGGGCGATCAGAGACCCAGTACTTC; j_call: TRBJ2-5; clone_size: -; v_call: TRBV7-3; d_call: -
cdr3_aa: CASSYRGPSADTQYF; cdr3_nt: TGTGCCAGCAGTTACCGGGGCCCTAGCGCAGATACGCAGTATTTT; j_call: TRBJ2-3; clone_size: -; v_call: TRBV6-5; d_call: -
cdr3_aa: CASSLRGPQETQYF; cdr3_nt: TGTGCCAGCAGCCTCAGAGGGCCCCAAGAGACCCAGTACTTC; j_call: TRBJ2-5; clone_size: once; v_call: TRBV7-2; d_call: -
cdr3_aa: CASSLDRGLAANTGELFF; cdr3_nt: TGTGCCAGCAGCTTAGATCGGGGGCTAGCGGCGAACACCGGGGAGCTGTTTTTT; j_call: TRBJ2-2; clone_size: -; v_call: TRBV7-2; d_call: -
cdr3_aa: CAISESAVYYEQYF; cdr3_nt: TGTGCCATCAGTGAGTCTGCAGTCTACTACGAGCAGTACTTC; j_call: TRBJ2-7; clone_size: -; v_call: TRBV10-3; d_call: -
cdr3_aa: CASIRARGRGYGYTF; cdr3_nt: TGTGCCAGCATCCGAGCCAGGGGGCGAGGCTATGGCTACACCTTC; j_call: TRBJ1-2; clone_size: once; v_call: TRBV6-5; d_call: TRBD1
cdr3_aa: CASSYRGSSGDSPLHF; cdr3_nt: TGTGCCAGCAGTTACAGGGGGTCCTCGGGTGATTCACCCCTCCACTTT; j_call: TRBJ1-6; clone_size: -; v_call: TRBV6-6; d_call: -
cdr3_aa: CASSLVGQWGHEQYF; cdr3_nt: TGTGCCAGCAGCTTAGTGGGACAGTGGGGGCACGAGCAGTACTTC; j_call: TRBJ2-7; clone_size: -; v_call: TRBV7-8; d_call: TRBD1
cdr3_aa: CAVGEGSSYEQYF; cdr3_nt: TGTGCCGTTGGCGAGGGGTCCTCCTACGAGCAGTACTTC; j_call: TRBJ2-7; clone_size: -; v_call: TRBV2; d_call: -
cdr3_aa: CASSLGGSGWSYEQYF; cdr3_nt: TGTGCCAGCAGCTTAGGAGGTTCAGGGTGGTCCTACGAGCAGTACTTC; j_call: TRBJ2-7; clone_size: once; v_call: TRBV11-2; d_call: -
cdr3_aa: CASGTSGGLDTQYF; cdr3_nt: TGTGCCAGTGGGACTAGCGGGGGTTTAGATACGCAGTATTTT; j_call: TRBJ2-3; clone_size: once; v_call: TRBV19; d_call: TRBD2
cdr3_aa: CASSDYTSGTRETQYF; cdr3_nt: TGTGCCAGCAGTGATTATACTAGCGGGACCCGAGAGACCCAGTACTTC; j_call: TRBJ2-5; clone_size: -; v_call: TRBV6-1; d_call: TRBD2
cdr3_aa: CASSRGQGRSNEKLFF; cdr3_nt: TGTGCCAGCAGCAGAGGACAGGGACGAAGTAATGAAAAACTGTTTTTT; j_call: TRBJ1-4; clone_size: -; v_call: TRBV7-2; d_call: TRBD1
cdr3_aa: CASSQRDKDLVSGYTF; cdr3_nt: TGCGCCAGCAGCCAACGCGACAAGGATCTGGTGAGTGGCTACACCTTC; j_call: TRBJ1-2; clone_size: once; v_call: TRBV4-1; d_call: -
cdr3_aa: CASSESGTPSPLHF; cdr3_nt: TGTGCCAGCAGTGAATCGGGGACGCCCTCACCCCTCCACTTT; j_call: TRBJ1-6; clone_size: -; v_call: TRBV6-1; d_call: -
cdr3_aa: CASSSRLISGANVLTF; cdr3_nt: TGTGCCAGCAGCTCGCGACTGATCTCTGGGGCCAACGTCCTGACTTTC; j_call: TRBJ2-6; clone_size: -; v_call: TRBV11-3; d_call: -
cdr3_aa: CASRAGTGSTGELFF; cdr3_nt: TGTGCCAGCAGGGCCGGGACAGGGAGCACCGGGGAGCTGTTTTTT; j_call: TRBJ2-2; clone_size: -; v_call: TRBV2; d_call: TRBD1